This T cell receptor beta chain derives from a study of blood T cell repertoires in COVID-19. The wider study: Both acute and convalescent COVID-19 samples were obtained from the United States, Italy and Spain. In each case, the material was cDNA or gDNA derived from T cells, B-cell-depleted T cells, or PBMCs.

This clone was recorded only once. CDR3 size: 14 residues. The V and J ends lost 6 bases and 2 bases respectively, with 11 bases between them. CDR1 and CDR2 (germline): SGHTA, FQGNSA. In the original analysis: Estimates of nucleated cell counts were drawn from the amplification of reference gene primers. Assay: immunoSEQ multiplex PCR; the TCRdb copy retains only in-frame clones and omits some. D and trimming come from the DNA, and the V and J calls and clone size come from that table. The sample lists 140,000 to 150,000 clones; 89% were seen once. The clonotype originates from a human donor in a cohort sampled during active COVID-19. The sample consisted of peripheral blood. This chain joins TRBV7-2 and TRBJ1-5, with no clear D. This CDR3 reads CASSREAGNQPQHF. The CDR3 DNA reads TGTGCCAGCAGTCGGGAGGCAGGCAATCAGCCCCAGCATTTT.